This TCR beta chain was sequenced during a study of blood T cell repertoires in COVID-19 (dated by TCRdb to 2020 to 2021). Broadly, across the study: Collaborator samples came from the United States, Italy and Spain and covered acute and convalescent phases of COVID-19. The prospective study material was composed of cDNA or gDNA derived from T cells, B-cell-depleted T cells, or PBMCs. The dataset comprised deeply sampled blood TCRbeta repertoires from subjects exposed to, actively infected with, or recovered from COVID-19. A freely available public database, intended as a resource for researchers studying the immune response to SARS-CoV-2, is where the repertoires were released. The samples were drawn from the first 160 participants of the ongoing ImmuneRACE study and from roughly 1,300 subjects provided by 6 global collaborators. Sample metadata almost always included a de-identified subject ID, COVID-19 status, age in years and sex. Where available, HLA class I and class II types were obtained from metadata supplied by the sample provider rather than from assay-based typing. On the study overall, not on this receptor specifically: How much clinical and demographic metadata was included differed by source and by participant, and the metadata was provided uncurated.

Of note for this clone: Its recognized antigen is unknown. No base quality values were provided; no much bigger clone lies one nucleotide off.

Collaborating institutions collected whole blood in K2EDTA tubes following their own protocols. Collaborator samples were shipped for TCRbeta analysis as frozen whole blood, isolated PBMCs, or DNA extracted from either sample type. TCRbeta CDR3 regions were amplified from genomic DNA by means of the immunoSEQ Assay, a bias-controlled multiplex PCR. In the paper's pipeline: Within the assay, amplification of reference gene primers was used to estimate how many nucleated cells each sample contained. Sequence reads were collapsed and filtered to measure the absolute abundance of every unique TCRbeta CDR3 rearrangement. For each sample, productive Simpson clonality was calculated as the square root of Simpson's diversity index across productive rearrangements. TCRdb obtained this table from immuneACCESS and retained in-frame rearrangements with V and J assigned. These tables miss some clones; where compared with another copy, unresolved V genes account for less than half of the shortfall, and the remainder is unexplained. The D gene and trimming were derived from the DNA, and the V and J assignments and clone size from that table. This sample gives fewer than 200,000 clones in total; about 86% of them show up just once. Of the sample, roughly 8.7% is held by the ten largest clones.

Trimming costs V 8 bases and J 5 bases, and their ends lie 20 bases apart. The CDR3 numbers 15 residues from cysteine through phenylalanine. The DNA shown is the 45-base CDR3, in frame from base 1. Based on the germline V gene, the CDR1 and CDR2 sequences are SGHAT and FQNNGV. The chain is encoded by TRBV11-2 joined to TRBJ2-3; TRBD2 might be the D gene, on 7 matching bases. This clonotype originated in a man aged 45 to 65 with active or convalescent COVID-19. Sample: peripheral blood. In nucleotides, the sequence is TGTGCCAGCCGACCCCGTGGGGGGGCCGAAGATACGCAGTATTTT. This encodes CASRPRGGAEDTQYF.